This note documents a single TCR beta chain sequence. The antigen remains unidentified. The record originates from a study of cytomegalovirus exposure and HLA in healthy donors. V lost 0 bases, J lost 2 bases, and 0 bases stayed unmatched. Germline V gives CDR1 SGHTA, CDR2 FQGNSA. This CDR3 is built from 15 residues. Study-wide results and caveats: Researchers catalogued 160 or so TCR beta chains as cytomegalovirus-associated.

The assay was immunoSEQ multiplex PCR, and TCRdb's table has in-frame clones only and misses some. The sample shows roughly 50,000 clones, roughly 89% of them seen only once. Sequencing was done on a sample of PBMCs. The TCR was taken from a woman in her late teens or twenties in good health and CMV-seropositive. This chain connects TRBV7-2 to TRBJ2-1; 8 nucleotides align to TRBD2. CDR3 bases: TGTGCCAGCAGCTTAGCAGCGGGGGCCTACAATGAGCAGTTCTTC. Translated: CASSLAAGAYNEQFF.